This TCR beta chain was profiled in a study of regulatory T cells in long-lasting Graves disease (dated by TCRdb to about 2021). For the wider study: In the newly diagnosed Graves' disease group, patients had been taking antithyroid drugs for less than 3 months. TCR sequencing covered some 13 persistent and approximately 20 newly diagnosed Graves' disease patients, around 33 samples in total. The study was conducted in China and was registered as a clinical trial. This study used TCR sequencing and RNA sequencing of peripheral blood to compare persistent Graves' disease patients against newly diagnosed Graves' disease patients. The paper's findings and limits, for the study overall: More public clonotypes were shared among persistent patients (approximately 3,000) than among newly diagnosed patients (approximately 1,000). As a limitation, the authors acknowledged that the small sample size may reduce accuracy. Lower TCR Shannon entropy and fewer highly expanded clones were observed in persistent Graves' disease patients than in newly diagnosed patients, which suggested clonal expansion. Sequencing and analysis were restricted to the TCR beta chain. Persistent disease showed preferential use of TRBV28, TRBJ1-2 and TRBJ2-5, whereas newly diagnosed disease favored TRBV20-1 and TRBJ2-1. Only peripheral blood was studied, because thyroid tissue, the primary lesion, was inaccessible.

Library construction relied on multiplex PCR. The run used an Illumina HiSeq 4000. iRepertoire HTBI primers and Arm-PCR amplification of CDR3 regions were used to construct TCR beta libraries. Gel purification was performed on PCR products prior to sequencing. The original methods were these. Gene usage analysis of CDR3 amino acid clonotypes relied on the 60 or so TRBV and 14 TRBJ segments identified across samples. Filtered high-quality paired reads were merged into contigs using COPE and FqMerger. BLAST was used to align contigs to the IMGT TRBV, TRBD and TRBJ reference genes, and CDR3 was defined following IMGT. Any clonotype with a frequency above 0.1% was classified as a highly expanded clone. Shannon entropy served as the measure of repertoire diversity, while the Gini coefficient captured V-J evenness. Clonotypes shared by more than one individual were considered public. Through fastp at Q25 and MiXCR, TCRdb rebuilt clones from the public reads, retaining in-frame beta chains. Each record represents a unique CDR3 protein, reported with the most common genes and DNA among its rows. Clone size and V and J calls follow TCRdb, not the original study. The sample table lists 200,000 to 250,000 distinct CDR3 sequences, around 20% of them with a count of one. 12% of the sample goes to the ten largest clones.

The time point label corresponds to: newly diagnosed GD, antithyroid drugs for less than 3 months. RNA was extracted from PBMCs in TRIzol for both TCR sequencing and RNA sequencing. Graves' disease was diagnosed according to American Thyroid Association guidelines. Patients for the study were recruited at an endocrinology department in Xi'an, China. Each patient gave 7.5 to 10 milliliters of peripheral blood, collected in an EDTA anticoagulant tube. Ficoll Paque Plus density gradient separation was used to isolate PBMCs, and no additional T cell sorting was done. An Agilent 2100 Bioanalyzer and agarose gel were used to assess RNA quality, and a NanoDrop 2000 was used to measure RNA concentration. This clonotype was seen at least ten times. The antigen it recognizes is unknown. No quality values exist for individual bases; no much larger clone is one base distant. The germline V gene encodes CDR1 SGHAT and CDR2 FQDESV (reference sequence). V is cut by 3 bases and J by 3 bases, and the space between the germline ends is 8 bases. Counted from cysteine to phenylalanine, this CDR3 has 14 amino acids. CDR3 DNA only is kept here, 42 bases in frame from base 1.

The same data also contributed to another study, on T cells in Graves' hyperthyroidism and ophthalmopathy. Taken from the second paper: A patient counted as having stable Graves' hyperthyroidism if no progression to ophthalmopathy occurred over 18 months of follow-up. Hyperthyroidism patients were newly diagnosed, had a disease duration of under 2 months, and were aged 18 to 65 years. Exclusion was applied to patients with uncontrolled infections, other autoimmune diseases, pregnancy or lactation. Diagnoses relied on clinical symptoms, serum thyroxine and TRAb, thyroid ultrasound and orbital computed tomography. The TCR CDR3 was subjected to a first round of RT-PCR using the HTBI primer set and the Qiagen OneStep RT-PCR kit. Most expanded thyroid clonotypes (frequency above 0.001) were also detected in blood, a finding suggesting that blood repertoires may reflect thyroid immune responses. In cross-validation, a model built on a 13 V-J signature told ophthalmopathy apart from stable hyperthyroidism with approximately 90% sensitivity and roughly 81% specificity, and in testing the same model reached 80%/75%. During validation, the model predicted progression to ophthalmopathy a median of approximately 6 months ahead of onset, with 70.59% sensitivity and roughly 72% specificity. To identify distinguishing TCR V-J signatures, a discovery cohort of around 100 patients was used, comprising some 45 with Graves' ophthalmopathy and 57 with stable Graves' hyperthyroidism. Prospective prediction of ophthalmopathy was tested in an independent validation cohort consisting of 18 to 20 hyperthyroidism patients and 17 patients who later progressed to ophthalmopathy. The 95 to 100 discovery patients were randomly divided into training and test sets at a 7:3 ratio. Thyroid tissue and blood T-cell repertoires from six Graves' hyperthyroidism patients were also compared in the study. Once sampling was done, hyperthyroidism patients were given methimazole at a starting dose of 30 mg daily, whereas ophthalmopathy patients were given high-dose intravenous methylprednisolone. A second multiplex PCR round built the libraries, followed by size selection and purification. Sequencing of the libraries was done on an Illumina HiSeq2000 using paired-end 100 bp reads. SOAPnuke was used to process the raw data, throwing out any read that contained adapters or uncalled bases, had a mean Phred below 15, or lacked an exact constant-primer or identifier match. High-quality paired reads were merged with COPE v1.2.5, and unique nucleotide sequences were defined as clonotypes. MiTCR v1.1 was used to align clonotypes to the IMGT TRBV, TRBD and TRBJ reference segments. Only V-J combinations with frequency above 0.0001, covering about 99% of repertoires, were analysed. A TCS score was defined as the ratio between F50 (clonal expansion) and ExV (chaos), using BLOSUM62-based TCRdist between CDR3 peptides within each V-J. Welch's t-statistics and random forest reduced some 510 V-J features to 10 to 15, which were used in a naive Bayes classifier (R e1071). Sample size was not statistically predetermined, and investigators were not blinded to group allocation. TCR Vbeta CDR3 sequencing of roughly 140 peripheral blood samples (over 40 ophthalmopathy, over 70 hyperthyroidism and roughly 17 progressor patients) is reported in the paper.

Recombination linked TRBV11-1 to TRBJ1-4; there is no confident call for the D gene. Sample: peripheral blood mononuclear cells (PBMCs), taken at new diagnosis, from a patient treated with antithyroid drugs. The TCR was taken from a woman in her twenties or thirties with Graves disease. Donor details come from another sample of the same person, matched by shared clones. The sequence in DNA is TGTGCCAGCAGCTTCAAGGCACCTAATGAAAAACTGTTTTTT. Its protein reads: CASSFKAPNEKLFF.